The 5 T cell receptor beta chains reported below all come from one sample, sequenced in a study of cytomegalovirus exposure and HLA in healthy donors. With 60 Vbeta and 13 Jbeta primers, the PCR was carried out. Sequenced by immunoSEQ multiplex PCR; TCRdb stores in-frame clones only, minus some. The sample consists of 95,000 to 150,000 clones, less than 80% of them appearing once. Sequences were obtained from PBMCs. The receptors stem from a man in his fifties or sixties in good health and CMV-seronegative.

The rearrangement uses TRBV16 and TRBJ2-7; D is unresolved. V lost 4 bases to trimming and J lost 4 bases, with 8 bases between them. The CDR3 sequence is 12 residues long. In germline, CDR1 is KGHSY, CDR2 FQNENV. CDR3 region: CASSPDTYEQYF. The CDR3 nucleotides are TGTGCCAGCAGCCCAGACACGTACGAGCAGTACTTC.

This clone was counted a few times. The V and J genes are TRBV6-1 and TRBJ2-5, with 9 bases lining up with TRBD2. V was clipped by 1 base and J by 5 bases; unmatched bases: 5. Per the germline V gene, CDR1 is MNHNS and CDR2 is SASEGT. The CDR3 covers 15 residues. Written as DNA, the CDR3 is TGTGCCAGCAGTGAAGGAGCGGGGGGTGAGGAGACCCAGTACTTC. It codes for CASSEGAGGEETQYF.

V is TRBV6-5 and J is TRBJ1-5; a possible D gene is TRBD1 (5 bases). The germline V and J ends were trimmed by 8 bases and 4 bases, with 15 bases remaining between them. CDR1 is MNHEY and CDR2 is SVGAGI in the germline V gene. This CDR3 is 14 amino acids long. For the CDR3, the DNA is TGTGCCAGCCCGACGGGGGATTGTAATCAGCCCCAGCATTTT. Its protein product is CASPTGDCNQPQHF.

The chain uses TRBV7-2 and TRBJ2-2; TRBD1 agrees at 9 bases. Germline V CDR1 and CDR2: SGHTA, FQGNSA. CDR3 length: 15 residues. V dropped 4 bases and J dropped 7; count of bases not matched to a gene: 7. Here the CDR3 DNA reads TGTGCCAGCAGCTGGGACAGGGCCCTGGGCGGGGAGCTGTTTTTT. The encoded protein is CASSWDRALGGELFF.

The DNA of the CDR3 is TGTGCCACCGAGACAGGGAACACCGGGGAGCTGTTTTTT. Translating gives CATETGNTGELFF. The chain carries TRBV10-3 and TRBJ2-2, with D possibly being TRBD1 (6 bases). Trimming shortened V by 10 bases and J by 1 base, and 10 bases separated the two germline ends. The CDR3 spans 13 residues. Germline CDR1 ENHRY, CDR2 SYGVKD.